Listed below are T cell receptor beta chains from one sample, sequenced in a study of blood T cell repertoires in COVID-19. Assay: immunoSEQ multiplex PCR; the TCRdb copy retains only in-frame clones and omits some. The repertoire consists of 200,000 to 300,000 clones, with about nine tenths occurring once and the leading ten covering about 0.8%. The source material was peripheral blood. The receptors stem from a man in his thirties or forties with COVID-19, enrolled during active disease. Each CDR3 is given with its conserved first and last residue. A D gene is named only where the DNA matches it firmly. Size is stated for part of the rows, as once, few or many counts, or as a class when the clone is expanded.

D	V	J	size	CDR3	DNA
TRBD1	TRBV7-2	TRBJ1-1	.	CASSDRGGTEAFF	TGTGCCAGCAGCGACAGGGGCGGCACTGAAGCTTTCTTT
.	TRBV7-3	TRBJ1-3	.	CASSLGPAGNTIYF	TGTGCCAGCAGTCTGGGGCCCGCGGGAAACACCATATATTTT
TRBD2	TRBV3-1/TRBV3-2	TRBJ2-2	.	CASSRASGGVNTGELFF	TGTGCCAGCAGCCGAGCTAGCGGGGGGGTAAACACCGGGGAGCTGTTTTTT
.	TRBV27	TRBJ1-1	.	CASSLSPDTEAFF	TGTGCCAGCAGTTTATCGCCAGACACTGAAGCTTTCTTT
.	TRBV9	TRBJ1-4	few	CASSAGASNEKLFF	TGTGCCAGCAGCGCGGGTGCCTCCAATGAAAAACTGTTTTTT
TRBD1	TRBV5-1	TRBJ2-7	.	CASSFKDRDEQYF	TGCGCCAGCAGCTTTAAGGACAGGGACGAGCAGTACTTC
TRBD1	TRBV5-1	TRBJ2-1	.	CASSSGQLSVDEQFF	TGCGCCAGCAGCTCGGGACAGCTTTCTGTCGATGAGCAGTTCTTC
TRBD2	TRBV7-9	TRBJ2-2	.	CASTRTSGTSGGNTGELFF	TGTGCCAGCACCAGAACATCCGGGACTAGCGGGGGTAACACCGGGGAGCTGTTTTTT
.	TRBV6-4	TRBJ2-3	.	CASSDEDTQYF	TGTGCCAGCAGTGACGAGGATACGCAGTATTTT
TRBD1	TRBV5-1	TRBJ2-1	.	CASSLGGGAEYNEQFF	TGCGCCAGCAGCTTGGGAGGGGGCGCGGAGTACAATGAGCAGTTCTTC
.	TRBV6-5	TRBJ1-3	.	CASRTGSSGNTIYF	TGTGCCAGCAGAACAGGGAGCTCTGGAAACACCATATATTTT
.	TRBV5-5	TRBJ2-5	.	CASSPPNRDRETQYF	TGTGCCAGCAGCCCCCCGAACAGGGACCGAGAGACCCAGTACTTC
TRBD2	TRBV7-3	TRBJ2-5	.	CASSSQRGGSETQYF	TGTGCCAGCAGCTCACAGCGGGGGGGCTCCGAGACCCAGTACTTC
TRBD1	TRBV4-1	TRBJ2-2	.	CASSQQGAGTGELFF	TGCGCCAGCAGCCAACAGGGGGCTGGTACCGGGGAGCTGTTTTTT
.	TRBV7-9	TRBJ1-2	.	CASRSRTEGNGYTF	TGTGCCAGCAGATCCAGGACGGAGGGCAATGGCTACACCTTC
.	TRBV5-1	TRBJ2-2	.	CASSRQSAGELFF	TGCGCCAGCAGCCGACAGTCGGCTGGGGAGCTGTTTTTT
TRBD1	TRBV9	TRBJ1-2	.	CASSLHRGPDGYTF	TGTGCCAGCAGCCTTCATAGGGGGCCGGATGGCTACACCTTC
.	TRBV18	TRBJ1-4	.	CASSLLSGENEKLFF	TGTGCCAGCTCACTCCTTTCGGGTGAGAATGAAAAACTGTTTTTT
TRBD1	TRBV4-1	TRBJ1-4	.	CASSLTGTANEKLFF	TGCGCCAGCAGCCTAACCGGGACAGCGAATGAAAAACTGTTTTTT
.	TRBV5-1	TRBJ2-7	.	CASSLDIQELGYEQYF	TGCGCCAGCAGCTTGGATATACAGGAGTTGGGCTACGAGCAGTACTTC
TRBD1	TRBV5-1	TRBJ2-2	.	CASSVSGQGVGELFF	TGCGCCAGCAGCGTGTCGGGACAGGGGGTCGGGGAGCTGTTTTTT
TRBD1	TRBV18	TRBJ1-2	.	CASSITGGGGYTF	TGTGCCAGCTCAATTACAGGGGGCGGAGGCTACACCTTC
TRBD1	TRBV6-5	TRBJ2-1	.	CASRILGQGNEQFF	TGTGCCAGCAGGATTTTGGGACAGGGGAATGAGCAGTTCTTC
.	TRBV5-1	TRBJ2-6	.	CASSLASAGANVLTF	TGCGCCAGCAGCTTGGCGTCAGCGGGGGCCAACGTCCTGACTTTC
.	TRBV14	TRBJ1-2	.	CASSPHHVWAYGYTF	TGTGCCAGCAGCCCCCACCATGTGTGGGCCTATGGCTACACCTTC
TRBD1	TRBV5-5	TRBJ2-2	once	CASSLDRGRFDTGELFF	TGTGCCAGCAGCCTGGACAGGGGACGGTTCGACACCGGGGAGCTGTTTTTT